The 29 T cell receptor beta chains below all came from one sample that was sequenced in a study of CD8 T cells in ankylosing spondylitis. General study findings and limits: A TCR beta motif of roughly 8 highly homologous variants seemed to mark ankylosing spondylitis blood.

These receptors' antigens are unknown. TCRdb ran MiXCR on the 5' RACE reads and lists one entry per CDR3 protein. The table has 400,000 or so distinct CDR3 sequences, roughly 26% seen once. The sample comprised blood, either unsorted or a sorted T cell fraction (not recorded which). The origin of the receptors is a male donor with ankylosing spondylitis.

V usage is TRBV4-2 and J usage is TRBJ2-5; D might be TRBD1 (5 bases). Trimming pared 0 bases from V and 9 bases from J, leaving 17 bases between. The CDR3 sequence is 15 residues long. From germline, CDR1 is LGHNA and CDR2 YNFKEQ. This CDR3 reads CASSQEKTSPQAQYF. CDR3 coding DNA: TGTGCCAGCAGCCAAGAAAAAACGTCGCCACAGGCCCAGTACTTC.

This clonotype was seen more than once but under ten times. The chain uses TRBV20-1 and TRBJ1-1; possible D gene TRBD1, 6 bases. The CDR3 has 13 amino acids. Germline CDR1 reads DFQATT; CDR2 reads SNEGSKA (reference sequence). V was clipped by 3 bases and J by 6 bases, with 14 bases between them. The CDR3 bases are TGCAGTGCTAGGGGGGGGCAAAACCCTGAAGCTTTCTTT. Residues: CSARGGQNPEAFF.

This clonotype has just one count. The chain is built from TRBV5-6 and TRBJ2-5; possible D gene TRBD2, 6 bases. The CDR3 is 15 amino acids. The germline V and J ends were trimmed by 1 base and 4 bases, with 14 bases remaining between them. Germline V gene sequence: CDR1 SGHDT, CDR2 YYEEEE. Here the CDR3 DNA reads TGTGCCAGCAGCTTGTTAGGAGGGCAAGGAGAGACCCAGTACTTC. This encodes CASSLLGGQGETQYF. Full variable domain (remainder filled in from reference TRBV5-6 and TRBJ2-5): DAGVTQSPTHLIKTRGQQVTLRCSPKSGHDTVSWYQQALGQGPQFIFQYYEEEERQRGNFPDRFSGHQFPNYSSELNVNALLLGDSALYLCASSLLGGQGETQYFGPGTRLLVL.

V and J are TRBV5-5 and TRBJ1-1; D gene unclear. CDR3 size: 15 residues. Germline V lookup: CDR1 SGHKS, CDR2 YYEKEE (reference sequence). V dropped 4 bases and J dropped 0 bases, with 13 bases sitting between them. DNA of the CDR3: TGTGCCAGCAGCCGAACCACCGGGTTGAACACTGAAGCTTTCTTT. It specifies CASSRTTGLNTEAFF.

The J gene is TRBJ1-5, the V gene TRBV28; D ambiguous. This CDR3 contains 14 residues. The germline V gene encodes CDR1 MDHEN and CDR2 SYDVKM. Trimming stripped 5 bases from V and 4 bases from J, with 12 bases between. The CDR3 spells CASSPLHGNQPQHF. CDR3 DNA sequence: TGTGCCAGCAGTCCCCTCCACGGTAATCAGCCCCAGCATTTT. The entire variable domain, with the rest obtained from reference TRBV28 and TRBJ1-5, is as follows: DVKVTQSSRYLVKRTGEKVFLECVQDMDHENMFWYRQDPGLGLRLIYFSYDVKMKEKGDIPEGYSVSREKKERFSLILESASTNQTSMYLCASSPLHGNQPQHFGDGTRLSIL.

The V gene is TRBV11-3, the J gene TRBJ1-4; 7 nucleotides align to TRBD1. The CDR3 has 16 residues. Trimming took 5 bases from V and 8 from J; bases not matched to a gene: 14. Germline CDR1 reads SGHNT; CDR2 reads YENEEA. CDR3: CASSLGKGAMVEKLFF. Written as DNA, the CDR3 is TGTGCCAGCAGCCTCGGGAAGGGGGCGATGGTCGAAAAACTGTTTTTT.

There are a few counts of this clonotype. The CDR3 DNA sequence: TGTGCCAGCAGCTGGACTAGCCCTAAAAACACAGATACGCAGTATTTT. Translation: CASSWTSPKNTDTQYF. The chain links TRBV7-2 to TRBJ2-3; TRBD2 aligns across 8 bases. There are 16 residues in the CDR3. Germline CDR1 reads SGHTA; CDR2 reads FQGNSA. With 4 bases clipped from V and 2 bases from J, the junction kept 8 bases outside the gene matches. Together with reference TRBV7-2 and TRBJ2-3, the CDR3 gives the full variable domain: GAGVSQSPSNKVTEKGKDVELRCDPISGHTALYWYRQSLGQGLEFLIYFQGNSAPDKSGLPSDRFSAERTGGSVSTLTIQRTQQEDSAVYLCASSWTSPKNTDTQYFGPGTRLTVL.

In its sample, this clonotype was seen a few times. V usage is TRBV10-2 and J usage is TRBJ2-5, with D perhaps matching TRBD1 or TRBD2 (6 bases each). With 8 bases removed from V and 3 bases from J, the gap between germline ends came to 10 bases. In germline, CDR1 is WSHSY, CDR2 SAAADI. The CDR3 runs to 12 residues. The CDR3 DNA sequence: TGCGCCAGCGCTAGGGGGGAAGAGACCCAGTACTTC. This gives the protein CASARGEETQYF.

This clonotype occurred a few times. This sequence joins TRBV25-1 and TRBJ2-1; D gene unclear. V was cut by 6 bases and J by 4 bases, with 10 bases left in between. Looked up from germline, CDR1 is MGHDK and CDR2 is SYGVNS. CDR3 length equals 13 residues. CDR3 sequence (DNA): TGTGCCAGCAGCCCGCTACTTTACAATGAGCAGTTCTTC. The encoded protein is CASSPLLYNEQFF. Full variable domain (outside the CDR3, taken from reference TRBV25-1 and TRBJ2-1): EADIYQTPRYLVIGTGKKITLECSQTMGHDKMYWYQQDPGMELHLIHYSYGVNSTEKGDLSSESTVSRIRTEHFPLTLESARPSHTSQYLCASSPLLYNEQFFGPGTRLTVL.

The DNA of the CDR3 is TGCGCCAGCAGCTCGCCTCAGACGGAAGAGACCCAGTACTTC. Protein sequence: CASSSPQTEETQYF. This chain connects TRBV5-1 to TRBJ2-5; D is uncertain. CDR3 length: 14 amino acids. Trimming shortened V by 3 bases and J by 3 bases, and 12 bases separated the two germline ends. Germline CDR1 SGHRS, CDR2 YFSETQ.

This clonotype was found a few times. This rearrangement joins TRBV6-1 to TRBJ2-1; possibly TRBD1 for D (6 bases). Germline V gives CDR1 MNHNS, CDR2 SASEGT. Trimming left V 6 bases short and J 5 bases short, with 20 bases between. This CDR3 has 16 amino acids. The DNA for the CDR3 is TGTGCCAGCAGCCCTTGGACAGCAAAAAAGGACAATGAGCAGTTCTTC. Translation: CASSPWTAKKDNEQFF.

A remark on this clonotype: A junction boundary mismatches the germline segment, possibly from a read error. The chain is built from TRBV14 and TRBJ2-5; TRBD2 might be the D (6 bases). This CDR3 spans 16 amino acids. CDR1 is SGHDN, CDR2 FVKESK, per germline. This CDR3 reads CASSKDRGISGETQYF. CDR3 coding DNA: TGTGCCAGCAGCAAAGATCGGGGGATCTCGGGAGAGACCCAGTACTTC.

This clonotype was seen a handful of times. This chain links TRBV29-1 with TRBJ1-2, with D possibly TRBD1 on 6 matching bases. Trimming cost V 7 bases and J 8 bases, with 14 bases left between them. The germline V gene encodes CDR1 SQVTM and CDR2 ANQGSEA. CDR3 length: 11 amino acids. The DNA for the CDR3 is TGCAGCGCCAGGACAGATTCCGGCTACACCTTC. Encoded protein: CSARTDSGYTF.

This clonotype was recorded a few times. The V gene is TRBV20-1, the J gene TRBJ2-1; 7 bases are a match to TRBD1. V lost 2 bases to trimming and J lost 0 bases; unmatched junction nucleotides: 1. The germline V gene encodes CDR1 DFQATT and CDR2 SNEGSKA (reference sequence). The CDR3 loop spans 14 amino acids. CDR3 bases: TGCAGTGCTAGACGACAGGGCTCCTACAATGAGCAGTTCTTC. Its protein product is CSARRQGSYNEQFF.

This clonotype was found a few times. The chain carries TRBV28 and TRBJ1-2, with 7 nucleotides matching TRBD1. Looked up from germline, CDR1 is MDHEN and CDR2 is SYDVKM. V lost 10 bases, J lost 4 bases, and 15 bases stayed unmatched. CDR3 length equals 15 residues. CDR3 DNA sequence: TGTGCCACCGTCCTGGGGCAGGGGGTAATCTATGGCTACACCTTC. Translation gives CATVLGQGVIYGYTF.

In its sample, this clonotype was seen a few times. The chain employs TRBV5-1 and TRBJ2-1, with TRBD2 identical over 7 bases. This CDR3 is 16 amino acids long. Germline V gives CDR1 SGHRS, CDR2 YFSETQ. After removal of 2 bases from V and 1 base from J, the junction contained 6 bases not matched to a gene. Here the CDR3 reads CASSFVPSGSYNEQFF. DNA for the CDR3: TGCGCCAGCAGCTTTGTGCCTAGCGGTTCCTACAATGAGCAGTTCTTC.

The CDR3 reads CASSFRYERNLNTEAFF. DNA for the CDR3: TGTGCCAGCAGCTTTAGGTACGAACGGAACCTGAACACTGAAGCTTTCTTT. The V call is TRBV12-3 or TRBV12-4, the J call TRBJ1-1, with D unresolved. With 6 bases removed from V and 0 bases from J, the gap between germline ends came to 20 bases. The CDR3 is 17 amino acids.

The V and J genes are TRBV20-1 and TRBJ1-5; TRBD1 matches at 8 bases. This CDR3 has 13 residues. Trimming at V came to 6 bases and at J to 7 bases, leaving 8 bases not matched to a gene. Germline CDR1 DFQATT, CDR2 SNEGSKA (reference sequence). CDR3 protein: CSANGQGSQPQHF. The CDR3 DNA reads TGCAGTGCAAACGGACAGGGAAGCCAGCCCCAGCATTTT.

There are a few counts of this clonotype. Here the CDR3 reads CASTRTGGGETQYF. The CDR3 bases are TGCGCCAGCACGCGGACAGGCGGGGGAGAGACCCAGTACTTC. The chain employs TRBV5-1 and TRBJ2-5, with D possibly being TRBD1 or TRBD2 (7 bases each). The CDR3 totals 14 residues. CDR1 SGHRS and CDR2 YFSETQ come from the germline V gene. V lost 6 bases, J lost 4 bases, and 16 bases lay in between.

V is TRBV24-1 and J is TRBJ2-5; no clear D. Trimming took 4 bases from V and 3 from J, leaving 5 bases between them. Germline CDR1 KGHDR, CDR2 SFDVKD. The CDR3 is made up of 12 amino acids. The CDR3 DNA is TGTGCCACCAGTGACAATAAAGAGACCCAGTACTTC. It yields the protein CATSDNKETQYF.

V is TRBV12-3 or TRBV12-4 and J is TRBJ2-3; no clear D gene. The CDR3 loop spans 15 amino acids. V gave up 7 bases and J gave up 0 bases, with 14 bases separating them. CDR3 in amino acids: CASTTPDLSTDTQYF. DNA of the CDR3: TGTGCCAGCACCACACCTGACCTGAGCACAGATACGCAGTATTTT.

The V and J genes are TRBV11-2 and TRBJ1-1, with TRBD1 identical over 7 bases. CDR1 and CDR2 from the germline V gene are SGHAT and FQNNGV. This CDR3 contains 14 residues. J was trimmed by 4 bases and V by 5 bases; bases with no gene match: 7. CDR3 sequence reads: CASSTHRGGTEAFF. CDR3 DNA sequence: TGTGCCAGCAGCACCCACAGGGGAGGCACTGAAGCTTTCTTT.

The gene calls are TRBV7-9 and TRBJ1-1; D is undetermined. The CDR3 is made up of 13 amino acids. Germline CDR1 and CDR2: SEHNR and FQNEAQ (reference sequence). V was pared by 7 bases and J by 2 bases, with 11 bases between. The CDR3 DNA reads as TGTGCCAGCATCCGAGAAGCTAACACTGAAGCTTTCTTT. It specifies CASIREANTEAFF.

This clonotype came up a few times. V is TRBV28 and J is TRBJ2-3; no firm D call. Germline V gene sequence: CDR1 MDHEN, CDR2 SYDVKM. With 10 bases removed from V and 4 bases from J, the gap between germline ends came to 12 bases. The CDR3 spans 12 residues. The CDR3 DNA sequence: TGTGCCACCCAGCGTTCGGCAGATACGCAGTATTTT. Amino acids: CATQRSADTQYF.

This clonotype turned up a few times. The rearrangement uses TRBV7-2 and TRBJ2-1, with TRBD2 matching over 7 bases. This CDR3 is built from 16 residues. The junction had 13 bases not matched to a gene; V was cut back by 1 base and J by 10 bases. Germline V gene data show CDR1 as SGHTA and CDR2 as FQGNSA. The CDR3, as DNA: TGTGCCAGCAGCTTAGGGACGGGAGGACCCGGTGCAGAGCAGTTCTTC. Its translation is CASSLGTGGPGAEQFF.

The chain employs TRBV7-2 and TRBJ1-2; TRBD1 is a possible D gene (6 bases). Germline V CDR1 and CDR2: SGHTA, FQGNSA. Trimming pared 6 bases from V and 3 bases from J, leaving 17 bases between. The CDR3 extends over 15 amino acids. The CDR3 is CASRVGGGLHYGYTF. For the CDR3, the DNA is TGTGCCAGCAGAGTGGGCGGGGGGCTTCACTATGGCTACACCTTC.

This clonotype came up a few times. The V gene is TRBV30, the J gene TRBJ2-3, with 10 bases matching TRBD2. Trimming cost V 3 bases and J 5 bases; bases outside gene matches: 8. The CDR3 is 15 residues long. CDR1 is GTSNPN, CDR2 SVGIG, per germline (reference sequence). CDR3 nucleotides: TGTGCCTGGAGCCCTAGCGGGAGAGGCGAAGATACGCAGTATTTT. Translation gives CAWSPSGRGEDTQYF.

This clonotype was seen a handful of times. V usage is TRBV10-3 and J usage is TRBJ1-2; TRBD1 is a possible D gene (5 bases). This CDR3 has 13 residues. Germline-derived CDR1 and CDR2 are ENHRY and SYGVKD. The V and J ends lost 8 bases and 6 bases respectively, with 16 bases between them. The CDR3: CAIAYGAGNGYTF. CDR3 nucleotide sequence: TGTGCCATCGCCTACGGGGCGGGGAATGGCTACACCTTC.

This chain connects TRBV6-4 to TRBJ2-1, with TRBD1 matching over 8 bases. From germline, CDR1 is MRHNA and CDR2 SNTAGT. The CDR3 is made up of 15 amino acids. J gave up 2 bases and V 4 bases, and 4 bases lay outside the gene matches. CDR3 residues: CASSAQGAPYNEQFF. Written as DNA, the CDR3 is TGTGCCAGCAGTGCCCAGGGGGCCCCCTACAATGAGCAGTTCTTC.